Included here is one T cell receptor (beta chain) sequence, with context. This specimen comes from a study of blood T cell repertoires in COVID-19. The assay was immunoSEQ multiplex PCR, and TCRdb's table has in-frame clones only and misses some. This sample carries a few hundred thousand clones, approximately 90% of them seen once, and the ten largest clones take about 1.2%. The germline V and J ends were trimmed by 1 base and 4 bases, with 10 bases remaining between them. Germline V lookup: CDR1 SGHVS, CDR2 FNYEAQ. The CDR3 has 14 residues. The source of this sequence is a young man who had recovered from COVID-19. This chain uses TRBV7-6 with TRBJ1-2; D not resolved. The specimen sequenced was PBMCs or T cells enriched from blood (not recorded which). The CDR3 nucleotides read TGTGCCAGCAGCTTAGTTGGCGGTGCCTATGGCTACACCTTC. Protein product: CASSLVGGAYGYTF.